Sequencing of this T cell receptor (beta chain) was carried out in a study of shared clonotypes between healthy human individuals. Background on the study: Each donor had three CD4 naive, three CD4 memory, two CD8 naive and one CD8 memory plate.

Assay: immunoSEQ multiplex PCR; the TCRdb copy retains only in-frame clones and omits some. The sample has hundreds of thousands of clones, 60% to 75% seen once. This clone was recorded at least ten times. The TCR sequence derives from a woman aged 25 to 39 in good health. Sequencing was performed on memory CD4+ T cells sorted from blood. Specified subset: CD45RA-negative fraction.

The CDR3 nucleotides read TGTGCCAGCATCCTAAACCAGGGGGGGGATGGCTACACCTTC. Its translation is CASILNQGGDGYTF. The rearrangement joins TRBV2 to TRBJ1-2, with TRBD1 identical over 7 bases. The CDR3 runs 14 residues. Trimming took 7 bases from V and 6 from J; bases not matched to a gene: 11. The V gene's germline CDR1 is SNHLY and CDR2 FYNNEI.